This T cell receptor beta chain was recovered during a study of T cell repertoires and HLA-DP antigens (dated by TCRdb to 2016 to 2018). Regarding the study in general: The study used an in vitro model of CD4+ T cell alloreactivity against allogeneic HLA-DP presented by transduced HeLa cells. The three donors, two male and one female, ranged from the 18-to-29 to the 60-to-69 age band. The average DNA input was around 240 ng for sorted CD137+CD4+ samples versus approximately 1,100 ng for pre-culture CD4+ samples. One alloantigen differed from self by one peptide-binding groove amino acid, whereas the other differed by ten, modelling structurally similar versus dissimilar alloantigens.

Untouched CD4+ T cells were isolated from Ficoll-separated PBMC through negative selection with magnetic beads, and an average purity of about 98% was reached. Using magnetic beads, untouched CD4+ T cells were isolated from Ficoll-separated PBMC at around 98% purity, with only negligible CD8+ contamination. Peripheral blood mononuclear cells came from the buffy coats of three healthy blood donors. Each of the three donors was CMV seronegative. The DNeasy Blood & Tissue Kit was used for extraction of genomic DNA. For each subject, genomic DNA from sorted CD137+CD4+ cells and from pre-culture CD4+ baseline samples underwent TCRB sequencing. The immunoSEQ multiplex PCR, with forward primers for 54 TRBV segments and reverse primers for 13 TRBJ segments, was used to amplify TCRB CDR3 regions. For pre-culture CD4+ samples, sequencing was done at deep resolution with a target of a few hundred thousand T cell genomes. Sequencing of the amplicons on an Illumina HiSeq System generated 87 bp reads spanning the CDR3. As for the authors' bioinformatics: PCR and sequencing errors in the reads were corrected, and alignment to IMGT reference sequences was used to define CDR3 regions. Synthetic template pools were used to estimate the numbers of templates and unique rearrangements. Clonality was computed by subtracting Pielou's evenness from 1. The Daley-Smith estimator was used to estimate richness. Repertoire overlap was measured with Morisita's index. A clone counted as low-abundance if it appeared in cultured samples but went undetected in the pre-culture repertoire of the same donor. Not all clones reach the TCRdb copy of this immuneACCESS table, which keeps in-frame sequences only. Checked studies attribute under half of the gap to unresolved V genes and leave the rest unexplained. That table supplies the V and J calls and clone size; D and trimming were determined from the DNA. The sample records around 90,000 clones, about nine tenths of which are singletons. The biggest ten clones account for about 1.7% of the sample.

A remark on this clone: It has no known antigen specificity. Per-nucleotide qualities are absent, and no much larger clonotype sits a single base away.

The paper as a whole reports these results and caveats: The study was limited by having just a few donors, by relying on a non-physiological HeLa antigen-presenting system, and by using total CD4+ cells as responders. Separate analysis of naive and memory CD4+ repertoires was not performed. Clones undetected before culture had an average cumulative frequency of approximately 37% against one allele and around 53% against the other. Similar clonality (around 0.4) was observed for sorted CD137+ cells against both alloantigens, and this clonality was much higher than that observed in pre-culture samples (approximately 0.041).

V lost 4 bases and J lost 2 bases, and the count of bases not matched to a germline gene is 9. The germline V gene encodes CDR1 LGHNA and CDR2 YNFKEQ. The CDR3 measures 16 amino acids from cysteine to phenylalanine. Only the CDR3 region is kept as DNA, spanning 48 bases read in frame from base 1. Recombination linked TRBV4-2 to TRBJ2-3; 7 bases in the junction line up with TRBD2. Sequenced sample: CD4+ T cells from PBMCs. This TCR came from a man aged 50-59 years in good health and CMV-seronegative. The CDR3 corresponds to CASSRVAGGPTDTQYF. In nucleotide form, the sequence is TGTGCCAGCAGCCGAGTAGCGGGTGGACCCACAGATACGCAGTATTTT.